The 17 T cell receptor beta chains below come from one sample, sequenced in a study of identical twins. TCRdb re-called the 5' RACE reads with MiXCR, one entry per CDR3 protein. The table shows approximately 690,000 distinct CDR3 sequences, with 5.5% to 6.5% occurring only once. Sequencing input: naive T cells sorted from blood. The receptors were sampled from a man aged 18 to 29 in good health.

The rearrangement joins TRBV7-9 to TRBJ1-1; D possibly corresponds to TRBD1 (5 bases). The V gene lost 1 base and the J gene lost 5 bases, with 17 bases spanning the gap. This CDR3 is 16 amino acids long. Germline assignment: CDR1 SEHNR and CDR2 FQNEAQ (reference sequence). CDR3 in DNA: TGTGCCAGCAGCTTAGGCGGGTCAGGGCGGAGTACTGAAGCTTTCTTT. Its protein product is CASSLGGSGRSTEAFF.

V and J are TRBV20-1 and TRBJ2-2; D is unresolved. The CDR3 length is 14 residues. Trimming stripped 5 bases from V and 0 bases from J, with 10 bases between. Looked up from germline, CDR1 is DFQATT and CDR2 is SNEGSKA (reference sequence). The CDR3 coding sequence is TGCAGTGCTCACGATGGGCCGAACACCGGGGAGCTGTTTTTT. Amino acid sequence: CSAHDGPNTGELFF.

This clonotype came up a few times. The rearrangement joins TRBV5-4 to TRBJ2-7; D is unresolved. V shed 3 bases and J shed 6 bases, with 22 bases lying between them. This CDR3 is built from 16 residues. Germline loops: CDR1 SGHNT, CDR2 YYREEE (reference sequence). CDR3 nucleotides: TGTGCCAGCAGCTCAGGTAGCATGGCGGTTCGTGGCGAGCAGTACGTC. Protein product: CASSSGSMAVRGEQYV.

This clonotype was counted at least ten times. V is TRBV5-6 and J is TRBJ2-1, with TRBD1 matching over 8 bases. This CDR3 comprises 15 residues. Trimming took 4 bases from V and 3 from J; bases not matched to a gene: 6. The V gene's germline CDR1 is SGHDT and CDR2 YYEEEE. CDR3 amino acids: CASSPDRGYYNEQFF. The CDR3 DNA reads TGTGCCAGCAGCCCAGACAGGGGATACTACAATGAGCAGTTCTTC.

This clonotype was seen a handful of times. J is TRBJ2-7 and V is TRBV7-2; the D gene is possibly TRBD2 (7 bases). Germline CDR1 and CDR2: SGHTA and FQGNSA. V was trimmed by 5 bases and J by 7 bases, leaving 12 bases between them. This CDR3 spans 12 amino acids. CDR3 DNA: TGTGCCAGCAGCGGGGGGGGCGGGGAGCAGTACTTC. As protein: CASSGGGGEQYF.

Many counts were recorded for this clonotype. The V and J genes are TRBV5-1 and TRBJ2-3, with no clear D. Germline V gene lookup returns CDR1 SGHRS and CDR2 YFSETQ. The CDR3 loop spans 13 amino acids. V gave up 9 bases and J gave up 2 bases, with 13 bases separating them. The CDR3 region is CATSIENTDTQYF. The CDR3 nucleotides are TGCGCCACCTCGATTGAAAACACAGATACGCAGTATTTT.

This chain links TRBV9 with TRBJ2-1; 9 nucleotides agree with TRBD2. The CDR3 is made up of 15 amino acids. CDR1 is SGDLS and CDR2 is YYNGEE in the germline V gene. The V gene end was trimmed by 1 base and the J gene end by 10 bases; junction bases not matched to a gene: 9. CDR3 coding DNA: TGTGCCAGCAGCGTATCGACTAGCGGAGCCCGGGAGCAGTTCTTC. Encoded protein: CASSVSTSGAREQFF.

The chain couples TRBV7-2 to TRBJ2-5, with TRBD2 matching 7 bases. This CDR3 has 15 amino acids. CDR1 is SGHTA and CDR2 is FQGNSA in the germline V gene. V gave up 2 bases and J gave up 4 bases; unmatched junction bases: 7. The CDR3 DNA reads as TGTGCCAGCAGCTTACCGGGAGGCGGGGGAGAGACCCAGTACTTC. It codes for CASSLPGGGGETQYF.

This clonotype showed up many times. CDR3 loop: CASSEAGGEQFF. DNA of the CDR3: TGTGCCAGCAGTGAGGCGGGAGGTGAGCAGTTCTTC. The rearrangement uses TRBV6-1 and TRBJ2-1; 8 nucleotides match TRBD2. The V and J ends lost 3 bases and 9 bases, in that order; junction bases with no gene match: 1. Per the germline V gene, CDR1 is MNHNS and CDR2 is SASEGT. This CDR3 spans 12 amino acids.

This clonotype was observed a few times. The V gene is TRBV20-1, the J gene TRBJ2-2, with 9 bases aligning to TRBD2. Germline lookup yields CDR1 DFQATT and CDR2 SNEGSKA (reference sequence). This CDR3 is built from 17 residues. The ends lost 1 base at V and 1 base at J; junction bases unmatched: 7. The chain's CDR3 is CSARGLAGTLNTGELFF. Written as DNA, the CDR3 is TGCAGTGCTAGAGGTCTAGCGGGAACTCTGAACACCGGGGAGCTGTTTTTT.

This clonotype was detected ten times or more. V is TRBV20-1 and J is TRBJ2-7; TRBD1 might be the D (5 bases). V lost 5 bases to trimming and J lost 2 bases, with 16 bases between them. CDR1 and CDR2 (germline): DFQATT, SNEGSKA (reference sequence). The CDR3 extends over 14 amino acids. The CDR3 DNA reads TGCAGTGCTGCCAGGGTACAGGTTACCTACGAGCAGTACTTC. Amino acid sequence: CSAARVQVTYEQYF.

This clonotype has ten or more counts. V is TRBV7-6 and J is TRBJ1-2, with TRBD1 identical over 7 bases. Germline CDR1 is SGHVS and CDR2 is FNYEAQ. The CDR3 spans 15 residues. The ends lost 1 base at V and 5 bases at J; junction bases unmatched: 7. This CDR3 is CASSLGPGQNYGYTF. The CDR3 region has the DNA TGTGCCAGCAGCTTAGGTCCGGGACAGAATTATGGCTACACCTTC.

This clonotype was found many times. CDR3 in DNA: TGCGCCAGCAGCTTGGATCGCCCTGGTGTGAACACTGAAGCTTTCTTT. This translates into CASSLDRPGVNTEAFF. This sequence joins TRBV5-1 and TRBJ1-1; D is uncertain. Germline CDR1 reads SGHRS; CDR2 reads YFSETQ. Deletions cut 0 bases from V and 0 bases from J, with 12 bases between. The length of the CDR3 is 16 residues.

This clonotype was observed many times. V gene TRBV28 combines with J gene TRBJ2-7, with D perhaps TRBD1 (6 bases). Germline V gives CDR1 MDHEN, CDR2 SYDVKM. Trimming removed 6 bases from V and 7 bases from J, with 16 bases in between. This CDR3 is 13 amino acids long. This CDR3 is CASSLLGGEEQYF. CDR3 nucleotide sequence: TGTGCCAGCAGCCTCCTAGGGGGAGAAGAGCAGTACTTC.

The CDR3 DNA is TGTGCCAGCAGCCCGGGACAGCCCACCGGGGAGCTGTTTTTT. Translation: CASSPGQPTGELFF. The J gene is TRBJ2-2, the V gene TRBV7-9, with 7 nucleotides matching TRBD1. This CDR3 contains 14 residues. V gave up 5 bases and J gave up 4 bases; unmatched junction bases: 4. Looked up from germline, CDR1 is SEHNR and CDR2 is FQNEAQ (reference sequence).

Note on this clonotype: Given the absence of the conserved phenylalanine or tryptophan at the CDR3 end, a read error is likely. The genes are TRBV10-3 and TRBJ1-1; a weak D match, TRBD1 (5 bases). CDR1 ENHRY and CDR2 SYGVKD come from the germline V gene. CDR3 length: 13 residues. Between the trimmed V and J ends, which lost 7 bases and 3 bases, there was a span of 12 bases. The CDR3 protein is CAIMAGSDTEAFS. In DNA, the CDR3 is TGTGCCATCATGGCAGGGTCCGACACTGAAGCTTTCTCT.

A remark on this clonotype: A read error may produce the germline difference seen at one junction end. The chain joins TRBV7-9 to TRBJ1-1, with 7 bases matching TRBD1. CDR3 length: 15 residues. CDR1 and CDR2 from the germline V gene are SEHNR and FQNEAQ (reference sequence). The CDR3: CSSSQSQQGNFEAFF. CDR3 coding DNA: TGTTCCAGCAGTCAAAGCCAACAGGGGAATTTTGAAGCTTTCTTT.